Below are 27 T cell receptor beta chains sequenced from a single sample in a study of T-cell reconstitution after alpha-beta-depleted transplantation in children (dated by TCRdb to the mid-2010s). Libraries were built with PCR. Sequencing took place on an Illumina HiSeq 2500. TCR library preparation used molecular barcoding, with unique molecular identifiers applied to normalize quantification of the TCRbeta repertoire. TCRdb passed the public sequencing reads through fastp at Q25 and MiXCR, retaining productive beta sequences. All rows with the same CDR3 protein become a single entry with the most common DNA and genes. This sample gives 780,000 or so distinct CDR3 sequences in total; about 16% of them show up just once. The top ten constitute roughly 4.8% of the sample. The treatment or condition label for this specimen denotes: allogeneic hematopoietic cell transplantation with graft depleted of TCRalphabeta T cells and CD19 B cells.

This specimen consisted of PBMCs, mostly from graft donor cells, obtained 360 days after TCRalphabeta/CD19-depleted stem cell transplant. These receptors were obtained from a male patient between 10 and 17 years old who had a stem cell transplant for acute lymphoblastic leukemia, so the T cells may come from the graft donor.

This clonotype was found a few times. This chain joins TRBV5-1 and TRBJ2-3; TRBD2 matches 7 bases. J lost 1 base, V lost 7 bases, and 3 bases had no gene match. Germline V gives CDR1 SGHRS, CDR2 YFSETQ. CDR3 size: 13 residues. For the CDR3, the DNA is TGCGCCAGCTACGGACTAGGCACAGATACGCAGTATTTT. It yields the protein CASYGLGTDTQYF.

In this sample, this clonotype turned up a few times. V and J are TRBV12-3 or TRBV12-4 and TRBJ1-4, with D unresolved. The CDR3 loop spans 14 amino acids. Between the trimmed V and J ends, which lost 8 bases and 8 bases, there was a span of 18 bases. CDR3 residues: CASYRGGREEKLFF. CDR3 nucleotide sequence: TGTGCCAGCTATCGGGGAGGAAGGGAAGAAAAACTGTTTTTT.

The chain links TRBV7-9 to TRBJ2-5; 10 nucleotides match TRBD2. The V gene end was trimmed by 2 bases and the J gene end by 5 bases; junction bases not matched to a gene: 8. The CDR3 covers 16 residues. The germline gives CDR1 SEHNR, CDR2 FQNEAQ (reference sequence). The CDR3 loop is CASSLRTSGTRETQYF. The CDR3 region has the DNA TGTGCCAGCAGCTTAAGAACTAGCGGGACGAGGGAGACCCAGTACTTC. The complete variable domain, with remaining parts taken from reference TRBV7-9 and TRBJ2-5, reads DTGVSQNPRHKITKRGQNVTFRCDPISEHNRLYWYRQTLGQGPEFLTYFQNEAQLEKSRLLSDRFSAERPKGSFSTLEIQRTEQGDSAMYLCASSLRTSGTRETQYFGPGTRLLVL.

This clonotype was seen at least ten times. This rearrangement joins TRBV6-5 to TRBJ1-1; no definite D call. The germline V gene encodes CDR1 MNHEY and CDR2 SVGAGI. V was pared by 4 bases and J by 2 bases, with 8 bases between. The CDR3 spans 13 residues. CDR3 nucleotides: TGTGCCAGCAGTTCTAACAGAAACACTGAAGCTTTCTTT. Translating it yields CASSSNRNTEAFF.

The chain recombines TRBV29-1 with TRBJ1-2; the D is unclear. CDR1 and CDR2 from the germline V gene are SQVTM and ANQGSEA. The V and J ends lost 6 bases and 0 bases respectively, with 8 bases between them. CDR3 length: 12 amino acids. DNA for the CDR3: TGCAGCGTCTATAGGGCTAACTATGGCTACACCTTC. Its translation is CSVYRANYGYTF.

CDR3 in amino acids: CAISESRASRPNYGYTF. The CDR3 DNA reads as TGTGCCATCAGTGAGTCGAGGGCATCCAGACCTAACTATGGCTACACCTTC. This chain joins TRBV10-3 and TRBJ1-2; D remains unclear. Germline assignment: CDR1 ENHRY and CDR2 SYGVKD. The germline V and J ends were trimmed by 0 bases and 0 bases, with 14 bases remaining between them. This CDR3 contains 17 residues.

V and J are TRBV7-9 and TRBJ2-2; maybe TRBD2 (6 bases). The CDR3 runs to 17 residues. Germline V lookup: CDR1 SEHNR, CDR2 FQNEAQ (reference sequence). The V end was cut by 5 bases, the J end by 7 bases, with 23 bases between. The CDR3 here is CASSPRPFGRFVGELFF. CDR3 coding DNA: TGTGCCAGCAGCCCGCGACCGTTTGGGAGGTTCGTCGGGGAGCTGTTTTTT.

This clonotype was detected a few times. The V gene is TRBV5-1, the J gene TRBJ2-7; 7 bases map to TRBD1. The junction had 8 bases not matched to a gene; V was cut back by 7 bases and J by 4 bases. The germline V gene has CDR1 SGHRS and CDR2 YFSETQ. The CDR3 spans 13 residues. For the CDR3, the DNA is TGCGCCAGCCGGACAGGCGACGGGTACGAGCAGTACTTC. Translated, it gives CASRTGDGYEQYF. Looking up the rest from reference TRBV5-1 and TRBJ2-7 gives the full variable domain: KAGVTQTPRYLIKTRGQQVTLSCSPISGHRSVSWYQQTPGQGLQFLFEYFSETQRNKGNFPGRFSGRQFSNSRSEMNVSTLELGDSALYLCASRTGDGYEQYFGPGTRLTVT.

This chain uses TRBV19 with TRBJ1-2; no clear D. This CDR3 spans 11 amino acids. Germline V gene sequence: CDR1 LNHDA, CDR2 SQIVND (reference sequence). CDR3 DNA: TGTGCGACCTGGAAGCCCCGTGGCTACACCTTC. Protein: CATWKPRGYTF. Combining the CDR3 with reference TRBV19 and TRBJ1-2 gives the whole variable domain DGGITQSPKYLFRKEGQNVTLSCEQNLNHDAMYWYRQDPGQGLRLIYYSQIVNDFQKGDIAEGYSVSREKKESFPLTVTSAQKNPTAFYLCATWKPRGYTFGSGTRLTVV.

This clonotype has more than one count but fewer than ten. This chain links TRBV14 with TRBJ2-4; the D is unclear. Germline CDR1 and CDR2: SGHDN and FVKESK. V lost 4 bases to trimming and J lost 8 bases, with 12 bases between them. The CDR3 loop spans 13 amino acids. CDR3 in DNA: TGTGCCAGCAGCCCAGGACCCGCCGACATTCAGTACTTC. This encodes CASSPGPADIQYF.

The chain combines TRBV19 with TRBJ1-1; a possible D gene is TRBD1 (6 bases). This CDR3 has 15 amino acids. V lost 1 base and J lost 4, with 13 bases in between. Germline CDR1 and CDR2: LNHDA and SQIVND (reference sequence). The CDR3 spells CASSIGTRGATEAFF. The CDR3 DNA reads as TGTGCCAGTAGTATAGGAACGAGGGGGGCCACTGAAGCTTTCTTT.

The CDR3 DNA reads TGCGCCAGCAGCCATACCGTAGCGACTAGCTCCTACGAGCAGTACTTC. This translates into CASSHTVATSSYEQYF. This chain joins TRBV4-1 and TRBJ2-7; possibly TRBD2 for D (6 bases). Germline loops: CDR1 MGHRA, CDR2 YSYEKL. V dropped 3 bases and J dropped 0 bases, with 15 bases sitting between them. The CDR3 length is 16 residues.

The genes are TRBV7-9 and TRBJ1-4; no reliable D call. The length of the CDR3 is 13 residues. Deletions cut 8 bases from V and 2 bases from J, with 9 bases between. The germline CDR1 and CDR2 sequences are SEHNR and FQNEAQ (reference sequence). The CDR3 here is CASRGWTNEKLFF. The CDR3 coding sequence is TGTGCCAGCCGCGGGTGGACTAATGAAAAACTGTTTTTT.

This clonotype was recorded only once. This rearrangement joins TRBV12-3 or TRBV12-4 to TRBJ2-1, with TRBD2 matching 13 bases. Unmatched junction bases numbered 9, after V lost 6 bases and J lost 4 bases. There are 17 residues in the CDR3. The CDR3 sequence is CASSPQTSGRSYNEQFF. The CDR3 region has the DNA TGTGCCAGCAGCCCGCAGACTAGCGGGAGGTCATACAATGAGCAGTTCTTC.

This clonotype was counted only a few times. The chain is built from TRBV6-2 or TRBV6-3 and TRBJ1-1; a possible D gene is TRBD1 (5 bases). The CDR3 runs to 21 residues. The V gene's germline CDR1 is MNHEY and CDR2 SVGEGT. V was clipped by 5 bases and J by 1 base, with 32 bases between them. The CDR3 is CASSPRQGLPFRPFWNTEAFF. CDR3 nucleotide sequence: TGTGCCAGCAGTCCCAGGCAGGGCCTCCCCTTTAGACCATTTTGGAACACTGAAGCTTTCTTT.

The chain joins TRBV12-3 or TRBV12-4 to TRBJ2-7, with D perhaps matching TRBD1 (5 bases). The CDR3 totals 14 residues. V lost 6 bases and J 1 base, leaving 13 bases between the germline ends. CDR3 protein: CASSQKTVSYEQYF. As DNA, the CDR3 is TGTGCCAGCAGCCAGAAGACAGTTTCCTACGAGCAGTACTTC.

This clonotype turned up a few times. The CDR3 DNA follows: TGCAGTGCCCCGGGGGAGCGGGGGTACAATGAGCAGTTCTTC. This encodes CSAPGERGYNEQFF. The rearrangement uses TRBV20-1 and TRBJ2-1, with 8 nucleotides matching TRBD2. The V gene end was trimmed by 6 bases and the J gene end by 4 bases; junction bases not matched to a gene: 8. In germline, CDR1 is DFQATT, CDR2 SNEGSKA (reference sequence). The CDR3 loop spans 14 amino acids.

A few counts support this clonotype. The chain employs TRBV6-5 and TRBJ1-1, with 7 bases matching TRBD1. The length of the CDR3 is 15 residues. V lost 4 bases, J lost 6 bases, and 11 bases stayed unmatched. Germline lookup yields CDR1 MNHEY and CDR2 SVGAGI. The CDR3 DNA is TGTGCCAGCAGTTCGAGACAGGGCAGGAGCCCTGAAGCTTTCTTT. It encodes CASSSRQGRSPEAFF.

This clonotype came up a few times. The gene calls are TRBV11-1 and TRBJ2-3; D is tentatively TRBD1 or TRBD2 (5 bases each). Trimming took 6 bases from V and 4 from J, leaving 20 bases between them. Germline V gene sequence: CDR1 SGHAT, CDR2 FQDESV (reference sequence). The CDR3 is 16 amino acids. The chain's CDR3 is CASSLQGRSHSDTQYF. In nucleotides, the CDR3 is TGTGCCAGCAGTCTCCAGGGACGGTCGCACTCAGATACGCAGTATTTT. Using reference TRBV11-1 and TRBJ2-3 for the parts outside the CDR3, the full variable domain is EAEVAQSPRYKITEKSQAVAFWCDPISGHATLYWYRQILGQGPELLVQFQDESVVDDSQLPKDRFSAERLKGVDSTLKIQPAELGDSAMYLCASSLQGRSHSDTQYFGPGTRLTVL.

This clonotype has more than one count but fewer than ten. The chain carries TRBV6-1 and TRBJ2-3; 10 bases are a match to TRBD2. Per the germline V gene, CDR1 is MNHNS and CDR2 is SASEGT. The CDR3 extends over 19 amino acids. The J segment lost 1 base and the V segment lost 6 bases, leaving 16 bases of the junction unmatched. The CDR3 region is CASSRRLAGAMVGTDTQYF. CDR3 coding DNA: TGTGCCAGCAGCCGGCGGCTAGCGGGAGCAATGGTGGGCACAGATACGCAGTATTTT.

CDR3 loop: CASSLDMERSYEQYF. The CDR3 coding sequence is TGTGCCAGCAGCTTAGATATGGAACGATCCTACGAGCAGTACTTC. The V and J genes are TRBV11-2 and TRBJ2-7, with unresolved D. The CDR3 has 15 residues. Germline V gene lookup returns CDR1 SGHAT and CDR2 FQNNGV. V dropped 0 bases and J dropped 1 base, with 10 bases sitting between them.

This clonotype was detected many times. The chain links TRBV12-3 or TRBV12-4 to TRBJ1-4; TRBD1 matches 9 bases. Trimming cost V 5 bases and J 7 bases; bases outside gene matches: 5. The CDR3 consists of 14 residues. CDR3 region: CASSRDRESEKLFF. CDR3 bases: TGTGCCAGCAGTCGGGACAGGGAGAGTGAAAAACTGTTTTTT.

This clonotype was seen a handful of times. The rearrangement joins TRBV9 to TRBJ2-3; 10 bases match TRBD2. Per germline, CDR1 SGDLS and CDR2 YYNGEE. The CDR3 runs 16 residues. Germline trimming cut 3 bases from V and 6 bases from J; bases unmatched to any gene: 10. The CDR3 region has the DNA TGTGCCAGCAGCGACCCGGAGGCTAGCGGGAGTGATACGCAGTATTTT. Translation gives CASSDPEASGSDTQYF. Full variable domain (missing parts from reference TRBV9 and TRBJ2-3): DSGVTQTPKHLITATGQRVTLRCSPRSGDLSVYWYQQSLDQGLQFLIQYYNGEERAKGNILERFSAQQFPDLHSELNLSSLELGDSALYFCASSDPEASGSDTQYFGPGTRLTVL.

For this clonotype: This clone may be a read error of a much larger clone one base away. The V and J genes are TRBV7-6 and TRBJ2-1; 11 bases are a match to TRBD2. The CDR3 length is 14 residues. Per germline, CDR1 SGHVS and CDR2 FNYEAQ. In DNA, the CDR3 is TGTGCCCGCAGCTTAGCGGGAGGGACTTTTGAGCAGTTCTTC. This gives the protein CARSLAGGTFEQFF.

The chain is built from TRBV6-2 or TRBV6-3 and TRBJ2-1; 10 positions agree with TRBD1. Trimming took 7 bases from V and 0 from J; bases not matched to a gene: 6. The CDR3 sequence is 16 residues long. CDR1 and CDR2 from the germline V gene are MNHEY and SVGEGT. CDR3 region: CASTPGTGVSYNEQFF. CDR3 in DNA: TGTGCCAGCACCCCCGGGACAGGGGTCTCCTACAATGAGCAGTTCTTC.

CDR3 in DNA: TGTGCCACCAGTGATTACAAGGGGGAGACCCAGTACTTC. It yields the protein CATSDYKGETQYF. The V call is TRBV24-1, the J call TRBJ2-5; D might be TRBD1 (5 bases). The CDR3 totals 13 residues. Trimming took 2 bases from V and 5 from J, leaving 8 bases between them. CDR1 is KGHDR, CDR2 SFDVKD, per germline.

This clonotype came up a few times. The genes are TRBV19 and TRBJ2-7; 8 bases match TRBD2. Germline CDR1 LNHDA, CDR2 SQIVND (reference sequence). Germline trimming cut 4 bases from V and 3 bases from J; bases unmatched to any gene: 5. This CDR3 contains 14 residues. CDR3 DNA sequence: TGTGCCAGTAGTACACCGGGACTAGTCTACGAGCAGTACTTC. Its protein product is CASSTPGLVYEQYF.